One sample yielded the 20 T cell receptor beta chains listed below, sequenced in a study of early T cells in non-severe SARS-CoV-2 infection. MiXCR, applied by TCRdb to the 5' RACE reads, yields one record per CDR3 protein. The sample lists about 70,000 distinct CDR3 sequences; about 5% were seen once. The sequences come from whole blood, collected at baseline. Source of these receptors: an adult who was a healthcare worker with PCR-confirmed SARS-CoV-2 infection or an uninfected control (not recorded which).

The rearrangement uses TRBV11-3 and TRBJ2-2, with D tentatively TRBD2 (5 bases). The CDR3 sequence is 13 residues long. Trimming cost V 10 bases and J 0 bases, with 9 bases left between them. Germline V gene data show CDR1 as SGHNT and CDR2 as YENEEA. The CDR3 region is CATRGPNTGELFF. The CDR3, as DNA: TGTGCCACCCGCGGGCCGAACACCGGGGAGCTGTTTTTT.

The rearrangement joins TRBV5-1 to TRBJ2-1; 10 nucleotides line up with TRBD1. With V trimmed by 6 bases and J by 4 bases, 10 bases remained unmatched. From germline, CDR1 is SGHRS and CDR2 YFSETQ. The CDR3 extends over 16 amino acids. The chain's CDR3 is CASNQAGQGRYNEQFF. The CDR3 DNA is TGCGCCAGCAACCAGGCGGGACAGGGGCGATACAATGAGCAGTTCTTC. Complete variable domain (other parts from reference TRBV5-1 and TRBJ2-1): KAGVTQTPRYLIKTRGQQVTLSCSPISGHRSVSWYQQTPGQGLQFLFEYFSETQRNKGNFPGRFSGRQFSNSRSEMNVSTLELGDSALYLCASNQAGQGRYNEQFFGPGTRLTVL.

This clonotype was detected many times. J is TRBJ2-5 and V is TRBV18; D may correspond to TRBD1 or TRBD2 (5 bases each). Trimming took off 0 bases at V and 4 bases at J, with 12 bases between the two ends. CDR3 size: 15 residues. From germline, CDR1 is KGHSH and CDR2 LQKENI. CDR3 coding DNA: TGTGCCAGCTCACCACCGACGGGGACCCGAGAGACCCAGTACTTC. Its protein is CASSPPTGTRETQYF.

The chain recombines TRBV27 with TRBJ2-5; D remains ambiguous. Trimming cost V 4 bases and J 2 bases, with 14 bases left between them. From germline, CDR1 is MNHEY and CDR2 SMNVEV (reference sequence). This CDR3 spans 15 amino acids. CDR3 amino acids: CASSSLMGKQETQYF. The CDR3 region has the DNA TGTGCCAGCAGTTCTCTTATGGGGAAACAAGAGACCCAGTACTTC.

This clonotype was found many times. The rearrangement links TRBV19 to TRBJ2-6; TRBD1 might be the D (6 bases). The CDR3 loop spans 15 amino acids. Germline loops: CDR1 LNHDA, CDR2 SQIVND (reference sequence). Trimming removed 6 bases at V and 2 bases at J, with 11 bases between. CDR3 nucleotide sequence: TGTGCCAGTAGCCTACACAGGGCTGGGGCCAACGTCCTGACTTTC. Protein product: CASSLHRAGANVLTF.

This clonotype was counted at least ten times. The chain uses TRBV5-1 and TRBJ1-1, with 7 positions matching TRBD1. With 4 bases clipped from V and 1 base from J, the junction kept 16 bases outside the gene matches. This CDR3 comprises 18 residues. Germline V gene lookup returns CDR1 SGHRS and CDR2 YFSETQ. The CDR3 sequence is CASSLWTGIAVTNTEAFF. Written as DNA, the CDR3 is TGCGCCAGCAGCCTCTGGACAGGAATAGCAGTTACGAACACTGAAGCTTTCTTT.

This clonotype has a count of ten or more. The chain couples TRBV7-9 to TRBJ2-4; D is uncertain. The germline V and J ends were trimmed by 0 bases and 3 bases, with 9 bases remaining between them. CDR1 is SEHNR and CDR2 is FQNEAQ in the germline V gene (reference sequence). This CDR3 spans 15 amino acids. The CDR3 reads CASSLAGSGKNIQYF. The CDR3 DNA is TGTGCCAGCAGCTTAGCGGGTTCGGGCAAAAACATTCAGTACTTC.

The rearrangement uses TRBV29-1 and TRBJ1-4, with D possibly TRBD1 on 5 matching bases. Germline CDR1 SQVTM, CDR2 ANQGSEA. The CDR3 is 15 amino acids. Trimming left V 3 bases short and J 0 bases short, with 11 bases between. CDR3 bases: TGCAGCGTTGACTCCGGAGGGGCAACTAATGAAAAACTGTTTTTT. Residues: CSVDSGGATNEKLFF. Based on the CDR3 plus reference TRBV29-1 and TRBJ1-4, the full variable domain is SAVISQKPSRDICQRGTSLTIQCQVDSQVTMMFWYRQQPGQSLTLIATANQGSEATYESGFVIDKFPISRPNLTFSTLTVSNMSPEDSSIYLCSVDSGGATNEKLFFGSGTQLSVL.

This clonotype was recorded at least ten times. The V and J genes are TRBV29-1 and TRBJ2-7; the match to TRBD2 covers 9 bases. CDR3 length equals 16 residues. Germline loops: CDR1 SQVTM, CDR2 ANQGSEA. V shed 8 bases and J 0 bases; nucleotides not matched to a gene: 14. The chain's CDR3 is CSLGTSPYNDSYEQYF. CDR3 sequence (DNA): TGCAGCCTCGGGACTAGCCCATATAACGACTCCTACGAGCAGTACTTC.

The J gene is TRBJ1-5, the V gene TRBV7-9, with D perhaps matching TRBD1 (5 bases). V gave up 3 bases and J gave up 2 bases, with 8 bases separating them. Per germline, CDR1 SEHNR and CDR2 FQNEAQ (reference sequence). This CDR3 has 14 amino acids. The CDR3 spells CASSFEGGNQPQHF. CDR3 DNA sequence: TGTGCCAGCAGCTTTGAAGGGGGCAATCAGCCCCAGCATTTT.

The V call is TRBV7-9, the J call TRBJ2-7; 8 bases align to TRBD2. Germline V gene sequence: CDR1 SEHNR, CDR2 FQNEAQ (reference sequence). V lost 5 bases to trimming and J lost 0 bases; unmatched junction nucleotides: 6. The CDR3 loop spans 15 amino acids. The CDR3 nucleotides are TGTGCCAGCAGCACCCTAGCGGGCGCCTCCTACGAGCAGTACTTC. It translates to CASSTLAGASYEQYF.

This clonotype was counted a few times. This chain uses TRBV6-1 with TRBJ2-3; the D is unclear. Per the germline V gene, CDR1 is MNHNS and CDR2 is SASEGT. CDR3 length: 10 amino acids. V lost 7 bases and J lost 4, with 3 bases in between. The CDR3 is CASIADTQYF. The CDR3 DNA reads TGTGCCAGCATCGCAGATACGCAGTATTTT.

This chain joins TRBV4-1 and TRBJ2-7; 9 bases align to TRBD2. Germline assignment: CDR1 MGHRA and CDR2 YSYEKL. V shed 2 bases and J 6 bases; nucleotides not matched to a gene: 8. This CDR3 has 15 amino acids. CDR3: CASSQTPSGMGEQYF. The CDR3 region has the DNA TGCGCCAGCAGCCAAACCCCTAGCGGGATGGGCGAGCAGTACTTC.

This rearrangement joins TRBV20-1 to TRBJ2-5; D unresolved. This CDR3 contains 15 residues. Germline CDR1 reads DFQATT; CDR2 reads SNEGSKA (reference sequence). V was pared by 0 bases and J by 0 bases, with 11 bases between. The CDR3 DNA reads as TGCAGTGCTAGAGAAGAGTGGCCGTACCAAGAGACCCAGTACTTC. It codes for CSAREEWPYQETQYF.

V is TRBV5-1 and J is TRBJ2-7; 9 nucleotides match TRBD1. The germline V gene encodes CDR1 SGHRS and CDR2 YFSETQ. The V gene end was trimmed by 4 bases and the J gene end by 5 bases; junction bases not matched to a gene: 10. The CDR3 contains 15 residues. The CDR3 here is CASSPTGQGAHEQYF. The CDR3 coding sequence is TGCGCCAGCAGCCCTACGGGACAGGGAGCCCACGAGCAGTACTTC.

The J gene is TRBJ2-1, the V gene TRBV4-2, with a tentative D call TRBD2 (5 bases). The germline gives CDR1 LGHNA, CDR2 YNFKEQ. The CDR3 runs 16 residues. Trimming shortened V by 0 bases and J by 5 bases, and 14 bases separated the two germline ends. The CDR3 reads CASSQEIAIVHNEQFF. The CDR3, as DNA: TGTGCCAGCAGCCAAGAGATAGCGATTGTCCACAATGAGCAGTTCTTC.

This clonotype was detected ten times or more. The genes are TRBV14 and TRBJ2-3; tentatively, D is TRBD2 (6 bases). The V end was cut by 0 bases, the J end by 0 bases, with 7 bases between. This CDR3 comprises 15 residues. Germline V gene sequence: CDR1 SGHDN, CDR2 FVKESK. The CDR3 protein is CASSQDSGSTDTQYF. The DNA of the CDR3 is TGTGCCAGCAGCCAAGACAGCGGGAGCACAGATACGCAGTATTTT.

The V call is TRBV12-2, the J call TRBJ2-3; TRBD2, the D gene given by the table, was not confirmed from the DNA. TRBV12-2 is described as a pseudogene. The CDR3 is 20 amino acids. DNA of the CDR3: TGTGCAAGTCGCTTCCCCAACCCAGCGGCCATCCCCCCGGGCACAGATACGCAGAATTTT. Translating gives CASRFPNPAAIPPGTDTQNF.

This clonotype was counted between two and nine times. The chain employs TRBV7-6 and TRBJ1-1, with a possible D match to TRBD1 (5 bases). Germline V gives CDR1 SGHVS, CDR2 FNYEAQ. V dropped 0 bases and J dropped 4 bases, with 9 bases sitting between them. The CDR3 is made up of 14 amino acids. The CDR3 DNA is TGTGCCAGCAGCTTAGCAACAGGCTTCACTGAAGCTTTCTTT. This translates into CASSLATGFTEAFF. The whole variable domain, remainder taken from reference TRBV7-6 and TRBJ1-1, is GAGVSQSPRYKVTKRGQDVALRCDPISGHVSLYWYRQALGQGPEFLTYFNYEAQQDKSGLPNDRFSAERPEGSISTLTIQRTEQRDSAMYRCASSLATGFTEAFFGQGTRLTVV.

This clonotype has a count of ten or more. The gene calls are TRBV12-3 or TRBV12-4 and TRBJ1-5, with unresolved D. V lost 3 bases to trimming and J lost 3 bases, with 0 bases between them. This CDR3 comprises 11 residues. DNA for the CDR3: TGTGCCAGCAGTTTCAATCAGCCCCAGCATTTT. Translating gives CASSFNQPQHF.